The 27 T cell receptor beta chains below were found in one sample sequenced in a study of control samples from healthy donors and cancer patients. Produced via immunoSEQ multiplex PCR; TCRdb's table is partial and in-frame only. This sample has 120,000 or so clones, with 80% to 95% found just once. The sequenced material came from blood. The receptor set was obtained from a man between 18 and 35 years old in good health.

The rearrangement uses TRBV9 and TRBJ2-2, with D unresolved. Trimming removed 0 bases from V and 4 bases from J, with 13 bases in between. CDR3 size: 16 residues. Germline CDR1 is SGDLS and CDR2 is YYNGEE. CDR3 sequence reads: CASSVDPTRGTGELFF. CDR3 nucleotide sequence: TGTGCCAGCAGCGTAGATCCGACTCGCGGCACCGGGGAGCTGTTTTTT.

The chain has TRBV15 and TRBJ2-3; 8 nucleotides match TRBD2. The CDR3 has 17 amino acids. CDR1 is LNHNV, CDR2 YYDKDF, per germline (reference sequence). Losses at the gene ends were 1 base for V and 2 bases for J; bases not matched to a gene: 8. CDR3 in DNA: TGTGCCACCAGCAGAGGGGCGGGGGGCCCCCTCACAGATACGCAGTATTTT. Protein sequence: CATSRGAGGPLTDTQYF. The variable domain in full, completed from reference TRBV15 and TRBJ2-3, reads DAMVIQNPRYQVTQFGKPVTLSCSQTLNHNVMYWYQQKSSQAPKLLFHYYDKDFNNEADTPDNFQSRRPNTSFCFLDIRSPGLGDTAMYLCATSRGAGGPLTDTQYFGPGTRLTVL.

The V and J genes are TRBV28 and TRBJ1-5; D gene unclear. CDR3 length: 12 amino acids. Germline V gene lookup returns CDR1 MDHEN and CDR2 SYDVKM. Trimming took 5 bases from V and 7 from J, leaving 9 bases between them. The CDR3 bases are TGTGCCAGCAGTACCATCCGGCAGCCCCAGCATTTT. Its translation is CASSTIRQPQHF.

The V and J genes are TRBV5-1 and TRBJ2-3, with D perhaps TRBD1 (6 bases). Trimming shortened V by 4 bases and J by 0 bases, and 9 bases separated the two germline ends. In germline, CDR1 is SGHRS, CDR2 YFSETQ. The CDR3 contains 14 residues. CDR3 sequence reads: CASSLGQSTDTQYF. The DNA of the CDR3 is TGCGCCAGCAGCCTAGGACAGAGCACAGATACGCAGTATTTT. Supplemented by reference TRBV5-1 and TRBJ2-3, the full variable domain reads KAGVTQTPRYLIKTRGQQVTLSCSPISGHRSVSWYQQTPGQGLQFLFEYFSETQRNKGNFPGRFSGRQFSNSRSEMNVSTLELGDSALYLCASSLGQSTDTQYFGPGTRLTVL.

J is TRBJ2-1 and V is TRBV6-5; D possibly uses TRBD1 or TRBD2 (6 bases each). This CDR3 is 15 amino acids long. CDR1 is MNHEY, CDR2 SVGAGI, per germline. V was cut by 7 bases and J by 2 bases, with 15 bases left in between. CDR3 nucleotide sequence: TGTGCCAGCACTGCGGGACAACAACCCTACAATGAGCAGTTCTTC. Its protein product is CASTAGQQPYNEQFF.

V usage is TRBV29-1 and J usage is TRBJ2-5; the D gene is possibly TRBD2 (7 bases). Germline values: CDR1 SQVTM, CDR2 ANQGSEA. CDR3 length: 14 residues. V lost 0 bases, J lost 4 bases, and 12 bases lay in between. The CDR3 DNA sequence: TGCAGCGTTGAAGATCTTGCGGGGGCAGAGACCCAGTACTTC. It encodes CSVEDLAGAETQYF.

The V and J genes are TRBV19 and TRBJ2-7; 8 nucleotides agree with TRBD1. The J segment lost 4 bases and the V segment lost 4 bases, leaving 12 bases of the junction unmatched. The length of the CDR3 is 16 residues. The germline V gene has CDR1 LNHDA and CDR2 SQIVND (reference sequence). CDR3 in DNA: TGTGCCAGTAGTAAGGTTTTCCGGACAGGGAAATACGAGCAGTACTTC. Its translation: CASSKVFRTGKYEQYF.

This sequence joins TRBV2 and TRBJ1-5; D is undetermined. The CDR3 covers 15 residues. Germline values: CDR1 SNHLY, CDR2 FYNNEI. The ends were cut back, 3 bases at V and 0 bases at J, with 9 bases in the middle. CDR3 sequence reads: CASSDWSSSNQPQHF. CDR3 in DNA: TGTGCCAGCAGTGACTGGTCTTCTAGCAATCAGCCCCAGCATTTT.

This sequence joins TRBV6-5 and TRBJ2-7, with 7 bases lining up with TRBD2. Germline CDR1 is MNHEY and CDR2 is SVGAGI. This CDR3 has 14 residues. The trim removed 8 bases at V and 1 base at J, leaving 8 bases unmatched. As DNA, the CDR3 is TGTGCCAGCCGGCCGGGACTACATTCCTACGAGCAGTACTTC. Its translation is CASRPGLHSYEQYF.

The rearrangement joins TRBV20-1 to TRBJ2-2; D is unclear. Germline loops: CDR1 DFQATT, CDR2 SNEGSKA (reference sequence). Trimming removed 3 bases at V and 1 base at J, with 9 bases between. CDR3 length: 14 residues. In DNA, the CDR3 is TGCAGTGCTAGTCCACCAAGGAACACCGGGGAGCTGTTTTTT. It codes for CSASPPRNTGELFF.

The gene calls are TRBV12-5 and TRBJ2-1; 7 nucleotides match TRBD2. J was trimmed by 5 bases and V by 0 bases; bases with no gene match: 7. The CDR3 contains 16 residues. The germline CDR1 and CDR2 sequences are LGHNT and FRNRAP. The DNA for the CDR3 is TGTGCTAGTGGTTTGGTATGGGCTAGCGGACACAATGAGCAGTTCTTC. It translates to CASGLVWASGHNEQFF. Looking up the rest from reference TRBV12-5 and TRBJ2-1 gives the full variable domain: DARVTQTPRHKVTEMGQEVTMRCQPILGHNTVFWYRQTMMQGLELLAYFRNRAPLDDSGMPKDRFSAEMPDATLATLKIQPSEPRDSAVYFCASGLVWASGHNEQFFGPGTRLTVL.

The chain has TRBV6-6 and TRBJ2-1; 8 bases line up with TRBD1. J was trimmed by 9 bases and V by 0 bases; bases with no gene match: 4. The CDR3 spans 14 residues. Germline V gives CDR1 MNHNY, CDR2 SVGAGI (reference sequence). The CDR3: CASSYSGQGGEQFF. The DNA of the CDR3 is TGTGCCAGCAGTTACTCTGGACAGGGTGGTGAGCAGTTCTTC.

This chain links TRBV28 with TRBJ1-2; 7 positions match TRBD1. The CDR3 is 15 residues long. CDR1 and CDR2 from the germline V gene are MDHEN and SYDVKM. V lost 4 bases to trimming and J lost 0 bases; unmatched junction nucleotides: 5. The CDR3 DNA is TGTGCCAGCAGTTCCCCGGGACAGACTAACTATGGCTACACCTTC. Its translation: CASSSPGQTNYGYTF.

The chain recombines TRBV7-2 with TRBJ2-3, with D possibly TRBD2 on 6 matching bases. Germline V gene lookup returns CDR1 SGHTA and CDR2 FQGNSA. Trimming took off 5 bases at V and 7 bases at J, with 16 bases between the two ends. CDR3 length equals 14 residues. For the CDR3, the DNA is TGTGCCAGCAGCCTAGGGAGTAGCGGTTATACGCAGTATTTT. It encodes CASSLGSSGYTQYF. Full variable domain (missing parts from reference TRBV7-2 and TRBJ2-3): GAGVSQSPSNKVTEKGKDVELRCDPISGHTALYWYRQSLGQGLEFLIYFQGNSAPDKSGLPSDRFSAERTGGSVSTLTIQRTQQEDSAVYLCASSLGSSGYTQYFGPGTRLTVL.

J is TRBJ2-1 and V is TRBV4-1; D remains ambiguous. This CDR3 has 17 amino acids. With 0 bases removed from V and 2 bases from J, the gap between germline ends came to 14 bases. Germline CDR1 and CDR2: MGHRA and YSYEKL. The CDR3 region is CASSQDEAAAAYNEQFF. The CDR3 coding sequence is TGCGCCAGCAGCCAAGATGAGGCGGCGGCCGCCTACAATGAGCAGTTCTTC.

Here the CDR3 DNA reads TGTGCCAGCTCACCGGGACAGGGTGGGCAAGAGACCCAGTACTTC. Encoded protein: CASSPGQGGQETQYF. The V and J genes are TRBV18 and TRBJ2-5; 9 positions agree with TRBD1. V shed 3 bases and J 2 bases; nucleotides not matched to a gene: 4. Germline CDR1 and CDR2: KGHSH and LQKENI. CDR3 size: 15 residues. The variable domain in full, completed from reference TRBV18 and TRBJ2-5, reads NAGVMQNPRHLVRRRGQEARLRCSPMKGHSHVYWYRQLPEEGLKFMVYLQKENIIDESGMPKERFSAEFPKEGPSILRIQQVVRGDSAAYFCASSPGQGGQETQYFGPGTRLLVL.

The chain combines TRBV10-3 with TRBJ2-7; 7 bases align to TRBD2. The CDR3 runs to 13 residues. The V gene's germline CDR1 is ENHRY and CDR2 SYGVKD. The V segment lost 10 bases and the J segment 3 bases; nucleotides outside the gene matches: 9. The CDR3 loop is CATLGEGLYEQYF. The CDR3 DNA is TGTGCCACCCTCGGGGAGGGACTCTACGAGCAGTACTTC.

The sample holds a few counts of this clone. The chain has TRBV2 and TRBJ2-5, with TRBD2 identical over 9 bases. CDR3 length: 13 amino acids. Germline V gene sequence: CDR1 SNHLY, CDR2 FYNNEI. The junction had 9 bases not matched to a gene; V was cut back by 11 bases and J by 5 bases. CDR3 DNA: TGTGCCGTCCCTAGCGGGGCGGGGGAGACCCAGTACTTC. Translation: CAVPSGAGETQYF.

This chain joins TRBV7-2 and TRBJ2-5, with D unresolved. Germline CDR1 SGHTA, CDR2 FQGNSA. V was pared by 1 base and J by 1 base, with 7 bases between. This CDR3 has 14 amino acids. CDR3 sequence: CASSLGNSQETQYF. Written as DNA, the CDR3 is TGTGCCAGCAGCTTAGGCAACAGCCAAGAGACCCAGTACTTC.

The chain combines TRBV2 with TRBJ2-7, with TRBD2 matching 8 bases. The CDR3 has 15 amino acids. Germline V gene lookup returns CDR1 SNHLY and CDR2 FYNNEI. Trimming removed 4 bases from V and 4 bases from J; junction bases left unmatched: 9. The CDR3 DNA reads TGTGCCAGCAGTGGAAGGGAGGCGGGAGGTTACGAGCAGTACGTC. Amino acids: CASSGREAGGYEQYV.

The rearrangement uses TRBV19 and TRBJ2-1; no definite D call. The length of the CDR3 is 16 residues. The V gene's germline CDR1 is LNHDA and CDR2 SQIVND (reference sequence). Trimming cost V 1 base and J 2 bases, with 12 bases left between them. CDR3 amino acids: CASSIVHSLPYNEQFF. CDR3 bases: TGTGCCAGTAGTATAGTTCATAGCCTACCCTACAATGAGCAGTTCTTC.

In its sample, this clone was seen a few times. The V and J genes are TRBV6-1 and TRBJ1-3; D unresolved. CDR3 length: 14 amino acids. V lost 3 bases, J lost 0 bases, and 6 bases lay in between. Per the germline V gene, CDR1 is MNHNS and CDR2 is SASEGT. For the CDR3, the DNA is TGTGCCAGCAGTGACAGGAGCTCTGGAAACACCATATATTTT. As protein: CASSDRSSGNTIYF.

This clone was picked up one time. The rearrangement uses TRBV24-1 and TRBJ2-1; D uncertain. Trimming stripped 2 bases from V and 2 bases from J, with 15 bases between. This CDR3 region has 17 residues. Germline values: CDR1 KGHDR, CDR2 SFDVKD. CDR3 DNA sequence: TGTGCCACCAGTGATTCCCTTCGCTACGGGCCCTACAATGAGCAGTTCTTC. This encodes CATSDSLRYGPYNEQFF.

The rearrangement joins TRBV12-5 to TRBJ2-4; no firm D call. The CDR3 has 15 residues. Trimming removed 0 bases from V and 0 bases from J, with 6 bases in between. CDR1 is LGHNT and CDR2 is FRNRAP in the germline V gene. CDR3 in amino acids: CASGLVRQAKNIQYF. The CDR3 DNA reads as TGTGCTAGTGGTTTGGTACGGCAAGCCAAAAACATTCAGTACTTC. The whole variable domain, remainder taken from reference TRBV12-5 and TRBJ2-4, is DARVTQTPRHKVTEMGQEVTMRCQPILGHNTVFWYRQTMMQGLELLAYFRNRAPLDDSGMPKDRFSAEMPDATLATLKIQPSEPRDSAVYFCASGLVRQAKNIQYFGAGTRLSVL.

J is TRBJ2-5 and V is TRBV6-4, with TRBD2 matching 11 bases. CDR1 and CDR2 (germline): MRHNA, SNTAGT. J lost 1 base, V lost 6 bases, and 1 base had no gene match. CDR3 size: 14 residues. CDR3 residues: CASRGTSGQETQYF. The CDR3 DNA sequence: TGTGCCAGCAGAGGGACTAGCGGCCAAGAGACCCAGTACTTC.

This chain links TRBV2 with TRBJ1-5; D might be TRBD1 (5 bases). This CDR3 region has 13 residues. Germline CDR1 SNHLY, CDR2 FYNNEI. V lost 4 bases, J lost 6 bases, and 10 bases lay in between. The CDR3, as DNA: TGTGCCAGCAGTGGAGACAGACGTCAGCCCCAGCATTTT. Its protein product is CASSGDRRQPQHF.

This sequence joins TRBV30 and TRBJ2-3; 9 bases map to TRBD1. Per the germline V gene, CDR1 is GTSNPN and CDR2 is SVGIG (reference sequence). CDR3 length: 18 amino acids. The junction had 12 bases not matched to a gene; V was cut back by 1 base and J by 1 base. The CDR3 sequence: CAWSALTGTGMGTDTQYF. The CDR3 nucleotides read TGTGCCTGGAGTGCGCTCACAGGGACAGGGATGGGCACAGATACGCAGTATTTT.